This entry features one TCR beta chain sequence. Its antigen is unidentified. This entry comes from a study of cytomegalovirus exposure and HLA in healthy donors. Study conclusions and caveats: For TCR beta chains, V- and J-gene trimming was later linked to a missense DCLRE1C variant. Generally TCR sequences proved uncommon, though certain public TCRs appeared in numerous donors.

Germline CDR1 MNHNS, CDR2 SASEGT. V lost 4 bases and J lost 4; bases outside the gene matches: 2. This CDR3 is 14 amino acids long. Vbeta (60) and Jbeta (13) primers were used in the PCR. Sequencing used immunoSEQ multiplex PCR; TCRdb keeps in-frame clones, though not all of them. The sample shows roughly 180,000 clones, 70% to 80% of them seen only once. The receptor was isolated from a male donor in good health and CMV-seronegative. The gene calls are TRBV6-1 and TRBJ2-5; the match to TRBD1 covers 11 bases. Sequencing input: PBMCs. The chain's CDR3 is CASSADRGRETQYF. In DNA form, the CDR3 reads TGTGCCAGCAGTGCGGACAGGGGGCGAGAGACCCAGTACTTC.